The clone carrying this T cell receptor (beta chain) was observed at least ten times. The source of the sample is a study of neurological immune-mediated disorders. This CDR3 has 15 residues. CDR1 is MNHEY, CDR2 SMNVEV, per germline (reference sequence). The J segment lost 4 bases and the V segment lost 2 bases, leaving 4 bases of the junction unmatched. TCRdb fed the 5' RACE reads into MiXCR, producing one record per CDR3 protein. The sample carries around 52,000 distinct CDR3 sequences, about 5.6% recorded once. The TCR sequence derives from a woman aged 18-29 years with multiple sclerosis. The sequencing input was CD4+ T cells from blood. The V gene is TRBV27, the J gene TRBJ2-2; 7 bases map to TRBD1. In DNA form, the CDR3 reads TGTGCCAGCAGTTTAAAGGGGGCGGGCACCGGGGAGCTGTTTTTT. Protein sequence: CASSLKGAGTGELFF.